One T cell receptor beta chain is described in this entry. Its antigen is currently unknown. These data belong to a study of cytomegalovirus exposure and HLA in healthy donors. Study background: A prior study identified over 100 million unique TCR beta sequences from about 180 million T cells. Falling in the Caucasian-associated ancestry cluster were roughly 86% of a few hundred genotyped donors.

Study findings and constraints: Reportedly, diagnosis of cytomegalovirus status by the classifier showed high specificity and sensitivity. A link between a missense DCLRE1C variant and TCR beta V- and J-gene trimming emerged from a later analysis.

Germline CDR1 reads MGHRA; CDR2 reads YSYEKL. This CDR3 contains 13 residues. Trimming took off 6 bases at V and 6 bases at J, with 15 bases between the two ends. The primer mix had 60 Vbeta and 13 Jbeta primers. The protocol was immunoSEQ multiplex PCR, while the TCRdb copy is restricted to in-frame clones and leaves out a portion. There are around 190,000 clones in the sample; around three quarters occur only once, and approximately 4% lies in the top ten. This TCR was recovered from a woman in her twenties or thirties in good health and CMV-seropositive. Sequencing input: PBMCs. The rearrangement links TRBV4-1 to TRBJ2-7; D perhaps matches TRBD2 (5 bases). CDR3 bases: TGCGCCAGCAGTCGAGGGCTACTTGGCGAGCAGTACTTC. It is translated as CASSRGLLGEQYF.